This T cell receptor beta chain came from a study of blood T cell repertoires in COVID-19 (dated by TCRdb to the early 2020s). Background on the whole study: Samples from collaborators originated in the United States, Italy and Spain and spanned both the acute and convalescent phases of COVID-19. Deeply sampled blood TCRbeta repertoires from subjects exposed to, actively infected with, or recovered from COVID-19 were included in the dataset. The sample metadata nearly always contained a de-identified subject ID, COVID-19 status, age in years and sex. A freely available public database, intended as a resource for researchers studying the immune response to SARS-CoV-2, is where the repertoires were released. HLA class I and class II types, where available, came from metadata supplied by the sample provider rather than from assay-based typing. The samples were drawn from two sources: the first 160 participants of the ongoing ImmuneRACE study, and some 1,300 subjects contributed by 6 global collaborators. The prospective study material was composed of cDNA or gDNA derived from T cells, B-cell-depleted T cells, or PBMCs.

Broad study findings and their caveats: The amount of clinical and demographic metadata varied by source and participant and was provided uncurated.

In the case of this clone: The antigen it binds to is not known. One base away there is no much larger clone; base qualities are not given.

For this chain, trimming is 1 base at the V end and 2 bases at the J end, and the number of junction bases without a gene match is 6. For CDR1 and CDR2, the germline V gene lists SGHRS and YFSETQ. The CDR3 measures 15 amino acids from cysteine to phenylalanine. CDR3 DNA is the only sequence kept; it has 45 bases, read in frame from the first base. TCRbeta CDR3 regions were amplified from genomic DNA by means of the immunoSEQ Assay, a bias-controlled multiplex PCR. Concerning the study's data processing: The number of nucleated cells in each sample was estimated from the amplification of reference gene primers within the assay. To quantify the absolute abundance of each unique TCRbeta CDR3 rearrangement, sequence reads were collapsed and filtered. For each sample, productive Simpson clonality was calculated as the square root of Simpson's diversity index across productive rearrangements. This is the immuneACCESS table as TCRdb keeps it, with only in-frame sequences that have V and J called. A part of the clones is gone; compared with another copy, unresolved V genes explain less than half, and the rest is unexplained. That table gives V, J and clone size, and the DNA gave D and trimming. This sample gives over 200,000 clones in total; 80% of them show up just once. The ten largest clones take up 5.1% of the sample.

The collaborating institutions used their own protocols to collect whole blood in K2EDTA tubes. For TCRbeta analysis, collaborators shipped samples as frozen whole blood, isolated PBMCs, or DNA extracted from either of those sample types. The TCR comes from a human donor in a cohort sampled during active COVID-19. Sequencing input: peripheral blood. The chain uses TRBV5-1 and TRBJ2-7; 7 bases in the middle match TRBD1. The sequenced DNA is TGCGCCAGCAGCTTGTGGTCAGGGGGTACCTACGAGCAGTACTTC. Its protein reads: CASSLWSGGTYEQYF.